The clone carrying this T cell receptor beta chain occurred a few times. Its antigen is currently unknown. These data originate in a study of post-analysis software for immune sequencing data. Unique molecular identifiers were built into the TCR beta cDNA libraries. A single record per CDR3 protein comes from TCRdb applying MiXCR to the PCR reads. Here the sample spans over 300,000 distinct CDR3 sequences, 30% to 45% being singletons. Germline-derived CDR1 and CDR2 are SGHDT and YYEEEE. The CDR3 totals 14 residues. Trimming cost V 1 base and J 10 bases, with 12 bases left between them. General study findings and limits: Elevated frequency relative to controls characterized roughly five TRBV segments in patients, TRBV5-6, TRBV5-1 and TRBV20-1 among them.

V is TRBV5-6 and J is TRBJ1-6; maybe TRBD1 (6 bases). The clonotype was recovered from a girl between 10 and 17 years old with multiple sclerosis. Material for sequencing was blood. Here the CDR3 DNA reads TGTGCCAGCAGCTTGTGGTCAGGGGACTCACCCCTCCACTTT. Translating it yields CASSLWSGDSPLHF.